This T cell receptor beta chain was sequenced during a study of technical replicates of blood from several donors. Profiled with immunoSEQ multiplex PCR; TCRdb holds only in-frame clones, not every one. The sample includes tens of thousands of clones, more than 90% of them seen just once. Germline lookup yields CDR1 SGHRS and CDR2 YFSETQ. With 4 bases removed from V and 8 bases from J, the gap between germline ends came to 10 bases. This CDR3 region has 13 residues. The V and J genes are TRBV5-1 and TRBJ1-6, with D hard to call. Sequencing was carried out using PBMCs. The origin of this receptor is a human donor in good health. Some clones in this sample may be carry-over from other donors' samples. The CDR3 bases are TGCGCCAGCAGCCAGCGGGCCGATTCACCCCTCCACTTT. Encoded protein: CASSQRADSPLHF.